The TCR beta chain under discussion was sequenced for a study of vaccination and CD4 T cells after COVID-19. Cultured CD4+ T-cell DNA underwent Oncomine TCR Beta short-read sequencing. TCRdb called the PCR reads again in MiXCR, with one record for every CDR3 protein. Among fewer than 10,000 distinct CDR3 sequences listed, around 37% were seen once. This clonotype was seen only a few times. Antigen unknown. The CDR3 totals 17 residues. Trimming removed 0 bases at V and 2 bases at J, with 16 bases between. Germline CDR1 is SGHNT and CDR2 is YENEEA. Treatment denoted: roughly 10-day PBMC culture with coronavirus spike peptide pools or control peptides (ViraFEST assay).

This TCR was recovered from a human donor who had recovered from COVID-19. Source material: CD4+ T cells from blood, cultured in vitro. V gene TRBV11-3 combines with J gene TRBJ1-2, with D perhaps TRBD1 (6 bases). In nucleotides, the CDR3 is TGTGCCAGCAGCTTAGAAACCCCTATAGGACAGAACTATGGCTACACCTTC. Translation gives CASSLETPIGQNYGYTF. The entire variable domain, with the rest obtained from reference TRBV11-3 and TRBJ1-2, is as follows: EAGVVQSPRYKIIEKKQPVAFWCNPISGHNTLYWYLQNLGQGPELLIRYENEEAVDDSQLPKDRFSAERLKGVDSTLKIQPAELGDSAVYLCASSLETPIGQNYGYTFGSGTRLTVV.